The 28 T cell receptor beta chains in this list originate from one sample, sequenced in a study of shared T cell receptors in the human thymus. TCRdb's table, derived via immunoSEQ multiplex PCR, lists solely in-frame clones and lacks some. This sample has 550,000 to 800,000 clones, with roughly 85% found just once. The same data also went into a second study, on human thymus T cells.

What was sequenced was thymocytes. These TCRs come from a girl under three years old with a congenital heart defect.

The rearrangement uses TRBV7-9 and TRBJ1-2, with D perhaps TRBD1 (5 bases). CDR1 and CDR2 from the germline V gene are SEHNR and FQNEAQ (reference sequence). Trimming stripped 0 bases from V and 8 bases from J, with 28 bases between. The CDR3 runs to 19 residues. The CDR3: CASSLARTGEGPPRSGYTF. As DNA, the CDR3 is TGTGCCAGCAGCTTAGCGCGAACGGGAGAGGGGCCCCCAAGAAGCGGCTACACCTTC.

This chain joins TRBV28 and TRBJ1-2; a possible D gene is TRBD1 (6 bases). The CDR3 length is 15 residues. Trimming removed 6 bases at V and 4 bases at J, with 18 bases between. CDR1 is MDHEN, CDR2 SYDVKM, per germline. In nucleotides, the CDR3 is TGTGCCAGCAGACGCCACAGGGACCCATTCTATGGCTACACCTTC. Amino acid sequence: CASRRHRDPFYGYTF.

The chain uses TRBV30 and TRBJ1-5, with D unresolved. The V end was cut by 7 bases, the J end by 2 bases, with 21 bases between. CDR1 GTSNPN and CDR2 SVGIG come from the germline V gene (reference sequence). The CDR3 consists of 16 residues. CDR3 nucleotides: TGTGCCTCCTCGACGTCGGGGTGGGGTGGCAATCAGCCCCAGCATTTT. Translation gives CASSTSGWGGNQPQHF.

CDR3 nucleotides: TGTGCCAGCAGGCGAATGGGGGCGCACGGCTACACCTTC. Encoded protein: CASRRMGAHGYTF. The chain combines TRBV27 with TRBJ1-2; perhaps TRBD1 as D (6 bases). The CDR3 runs 13 residues. With 6 bases removed from V and 8 bases from J, the gap between germline ends came to 16 bases. Germline V lookup: CDR1 MNHEY, CDR2 SMNVEV (reference sequence).

J is TRBJ1-2 and V is TRBV6-1, with 7 bases fitting TRBD1. The CDR3 length is 12 residues. In germline, CDR1 is MNHNS, CDR2 SASEGT. Trimming removed 7 bases from V and 6 bases from J; junction bases left unmatched: 5. As DNA, the CDR3 is TGTGCCAGCATCAAGGGGGCGGATGGCTACACCTTC. Amino acid sequence: CASIKGADGYTF.

The chain couples TRBV18 to TRBJ1-3; possibly TRBD1 for D (5 bases). CDR3 length equals 16 residues. Germline V gene data show CDR1 as KGHSH and CDR2 as LQKENI. The V and J ends lost 0 bases and 1 base respectively, with 10 bases between them. The CDR3 sequence is CASSPPQVSSGNTIYF. DNA of the CDR3: TGTGCCAGCTCACCACCACAGGTCTCTTCTGGAAACACCATATATTTT.

V gene TRBV7-9 combines with J gene TRBJ1-5, with D perhaps TRBD1 (6 bases). Trimming left V 3 bases short and J 3 bases short, with 12 bases between. Germline CDR1 is SEHNR and CDR2 is FQNEAQ (reference sequence). There are 15 residues in the CDR3. CDR3: CASSLDGQFNQPQHF. The DNA of the CDR3 is TGTGCCAGCAGCTTGGATGGACAGTTCAATCAGCCCCAGCATTTT.

This clone was found once. This same CDR3 is encoded by further DNA sequences in the sample. V is TRBV28 and J is TRBJ1-1; D is unclear. This CDR3 has 11 amino acids. Germline V gene sequence: CDR1 MDHEN, CDR2 SYDVKM. The ends were cut back, 7 bases at V and 4 bases at J, with 7 bases in the middle. CDR3 protein: CASTRGTEAFF. DNA of the CDR3: TGTGCCAGCACCAGAGGCACTGAAGCTTTCTTT.

The chain couples TRBV5-8 to TRBJ1-5; D remains ambiguous. Trimming took 0 bases from V and 4 from J, leaving 8 bases between them. The CDR3 contains 14 residues. Germline values: CDR1 SGHTS, CDR2 YDEGEE. The CDR3 sequence is CASSLEEQNQPQHF. The CDR3 DNA reads as TGTGCCAGCAGCTTGGAGGAGCAGAATCAGCCCCAGCATTTT. The entire variable domain, with the rest obtained from reference TRBV5-8 and TRBJ1-5, is as follows: EAGVTQSPTHLIKTRGQQATLRCSPISGHTSVYWYQQALGLGLQFLLWYDEGEERNRGNFPPRFSGRQFPNYSSELNVNALELEDSALYLCASSLEEQNQPQHFGDGTRLSIL.

The chain couples TRBV20-1 to TRBJ2-1; 7 bases are a match to TRBD1. The CDR3 extends over 10 amino acids. Germline-derived CDR1 and CDR2 are DFQATT and SNEGSKA (reference sequence). The junction had 0 bases not matched to a gene; V was cut back by 6 bases and J by 7 bases. The CDR3 sequence: CSAQGNEQFF. Here the CDR3 DNA reads TGCAGTGCACAGGGGAATGAGCAGTTCTTC.

The chain joins TRBV10-2 to TRBJ2-7, with TRBD1 identical over 7 bases. Germline CDR1 WSHSY, CDR2 SAAADI. CDR3 length: 15 residues. Trimming cost V 5 bases and J 3 bases; bases outside gene matches: 10. This CDR3 reads CASSPLGQAVYEQYF. CDR3 nucleotides: TGCGCCAGCAGTCCCCTCGGACAGGCCGTCTACGAGCAGTACTTC.

Note on this clone: Other DNA sequences from this sample encode an identical CDR3 as well. The V and J genes are TRBV29-1 and TRBJ1-1; tentatively, D is TRBD1 (5 bases). V lost 6 bases to trimming and J lost 5 bases, with 10 bases between them. The length of the CDR3 is 11 residues. Germline CDR1 is SQVTM and CDR2 is ANQGSEA. The CDR3 DNA follows: TGCAGCGTGGGGCGTGGGACTGAAGCTTTCTTT. Amino acids: CSVGRGTEAFF.

The chain uses TRBV11-2 and TRBJ1-5; D is unresolved. Germline values: CDR1 SGHAT, CDR2 FQNNGV. V was clipped by 3 bases and J by 3 bases, with 15 bases between them. This CDR3 spans 16 amino acids. This CDR3 reads CASSFYPGFDNQPQHF. In DNA, the CDR3 is TGTGCCAGCAGCTTTTATCCAGGATTCGACAATCAGCCCCAGCATTTT. Together with reference TRBV11-2 and TRBJ1-5, the CDR3 gives the full variable domain: EAGVAQSPRYKIIEKRQSVAFWCNPISGHATLYWYQQILGQGPKLLIQFQNNGVVDDSQLPKDRFSAERLKGVDSTLKIQPAKLEDSAVYLCASSFYPGFDNQPQHFGDGTRLSIL.

The genes are TRBV28 and TRBJ1-6; the match to TRBD1 covers 10 bases. Germline CDR1 and CDR2: MDHEN and SYDVKM. The CDR3 runs to 19 residues. V lost 2 bases to trimming and J lost 10 bases; unmatched junction nucleotides: 17. The CDR3 region is CASSLLTSGTGVVRSPLHF. CDR3 bases: TGTGCCAGCAGTTTACTAACTTCCGGGACAGGGGTAGTAAGGTCACCCCTCCACTTT. The whole variable domain, filled in from reference TRBV28 and TRBJ1-6, reads DVKVTQSSRYLVKRTGEKVFLECVQDMDHENMFWYRQDPGLGLRLIYFSYDVKMKEKGDIPEGYSVSREKKERFSLILESASTNQTSMYLCASSLLTSGTGVVRSPLHFGNGTRLTVT.

CDR3 sequence reads: CAISVRSGVYGYTF. Here the CDR3 DNA reads TGTGCCATCAGTGTTCGTTCGGGGGTTTATGGCTACACCTTC. The chain uses TRBV10-3 and TRBJ1-2; D may be TRBD1 (5 bases). The CDR3 consists of 14 residues. Trimming removed 4 bases at V and 5 bases at J, with 14 bases between. Germline V gene lookup returns CDR1 ENHRY and CDR2 SYGVKD.

This clone showed up just once. The chain employs TRBV13 and TRBJ2-3; 8 bases agree with TRBD2. Trimming at V came to 1 base and at J to 5 bases, leaving 5 bases not matched to a gene. Germline CDR1 PRHDT, CDR2 FYEKMQ (reference sequence). The CDR3 is 15 amino acids. CDR3 loop: CASSLAGGRGDTQYF. CDR3 DNA: TGTGCCAGCAGCTTAGCGGGGGGGCGGGGAGATACGCAGTATTTT.

The V call is TRBV4-2, the J call TRBJ2-3, with 7 nucleotides matching TRBD1. The CDR3 extends over 21 amino acids. From germline, CDR1 is LGHNA and CDR2 YNFKEQ. With 0 bases clipped from V and 1 base from J, the junction kept 19 bases outside the gene matches. The CDR3 DNA reads as TGTGCCAGCAGCCAAGATATCGTCGGAGACAGGGATTCTGGTGGCACAGATACGCAGTATTTT. Encoded protein: CASSQDIVGDRDSGGTDTQYF.

V usage is TRBV4-1 and J usage is TRBJ2-3; 12 positions agree with TRBD2. The V segment lost 4 bases and the J segment 6 bases; nucleotides outside the gene matches: 8. This CDR3 is built from 16 residues. Germline CDR1 reads MGHRA; CDR2 reads YSYEKL. CDR3 region: CASSRKTSGGSDTQYF. CDR3 nucleotide sequence: TGCGCCAGCAGCCGCAAAACTAGCGGGGGGTCGGATACGCAGTATTTT.

This rearrangement joins TRBV15 to TRBJ2-3, with D maybe TRBD2 (5 bases). From germline, CDR1 is LNHNV and CDR2 YYDKDF (reference sequence). V lost 1 base and J 4 bases, leaving 18 bases between the germline ends. The CDR3 extends over 17 amino acids. In DNA, the CDR3 is TGTGCCACCAGCAGAGGACGGGATCCAACCGGGCCAGATACGCAGTATTTT. Protein: CATSRGRDPTGPDTQYF.

The V gene is TRBV19, the J gene TRBJ1-2; the D gene is possibly TRBD1 (5 bases). The V end lost 5 bases, the J end lost 8 bases, and 9 bases lay between the germline ends. The germline V gene has CDR1 LNHDA and CDR2 SQIVND (reference sequence). The CDR3 length is 11 residues. CDR3 nucleotide sequence: TGTGCCAGTAGTTCAGGGCGAGGCTACACCTTC. Amino acids: CASSSGRGYTF.

The chain carries TRBV27 and TRBJ1-3, with D perhaps TRBD1 (5 bases). Germline V gene sequence: CDR1 MNHEY, CDR2 SMNVEV (reference sequence). Trimming removed 6 bases from V and 0 bases from J, with 12 bases in between. The CDR3 spans 15 residues. Here the CDR3 DNA reads TGTGCCAGCAGCAAGGACAAGAACTCTGGAAACACCATATATTTT. As protein: CASSKDKNSGNTIYF.

The chain uses TRBV4-3 and TRBJ2-3; 7 bases are a match to TRBD2. Germline CDR1 reads LGHNA; CDR2 reads YSLEER. This CDR3 region has 17 residues. The junction had 12 bases not matched to a gene; V was cut back by 4 bases and J by 2 bases. The CDR3 DNA follows: TGCGCCAGCAGCCTTCTGCCGGGGGGACCATCCACAGATACGCAGTATTTT. Translating gives CASSLLPGGPSTDTQYF.

The chain has TRBV5-5 and TRBJ2-5; 7 positions match TRBD2. The CDR3 extends over 15 amino acids. Trimming at V came to 6 bases and at J to 2 bases, leaving 10 bases not matched to a gene. Per germline, CDR1 SGHKS and CDR2 YYEKEE (reference sequence). The CDR3 protein is CASKSGTKMQETQYF. The DNA of the CDR3 is TGTGCCAGCAAATCCGGGACTAAGATGCAAGAGACCCAGTACTTC. The entire variable domain, with the rest obtained from reference TRBV5-5 and TRBJ2-5, is as follows: DAGVTQSPTHLIKTRGQQVTLRCSPISGHKSVSWYQQVLGQGPQFIFQYYEKEERGRGNFPDRFSARQFPNYSSELNVNALLLGDSALYLCASKSGTKMQETQYFGPGTRLLVL.

V and J are TRBV6-7 and TRBJ2-7; 8 nucleotides match TRBD1. TRBV6-7 is given ORF status, its function remaining uncertain. Trimming at V came to 7 bases and at J to 7 bases, leaving 21 bases not matched to a gene. The CDR3 consists of 17 residues. In DNA form, the CDR3 reads TGTGCCAGCACCCTCCCCCACCGGGACAGGCGACCTTCGGAGCAGTACTTC. Translating gives CASTLPHRDRRPSEQYF.

V and J are TRBV11-2 and TRBJ2-1; no definite D call. The V end was cut by 3 bases, the J end by 5 bases, with 17 bases between. Germline CDR1 SGHAT, CDR2 FQNNGV. This CDR3 has 16 residues. DNA for the CDR3: TGTGCCAGCAGCTTCTCACCGAGTGCCGTAAACAATGAGCAGTTCTTC. Translated, it gives CASSFSPSAVNNEQFF.

J is TRBJ1-1 and V is TRBV7-2; 8 bases fit TRBD1. The CDR3 consists of 15 residues. Germline V gives CDR1 SGHTA, CDR2 FQGNSA. The trim removed 4 bases at V and 3 bases at J, leaving 7 bases unmatched. In nucleotides, the CDR3 is TGTGCCAGCAGCTCTTTCGGACAGGGAGACACTGAAGCTTTCTTT. Protein: CASSSFGQGDTEAFF.

The chain has TRBV4-1 and TRBJ1-1; D uncertain. The germline V gene has CDR1 MGHRA and CDR2 YSYEKL. The CDR3 extends over 14 amino acids. Trimming removed 4 bases from V and 6 bases from J, with 15 bases in between. CDR3 DNA sequence: TGCGCCAGCAGCCGGAGGGTAGGCCTAGCTGAAGCTTTCTTT. It specifies CASSRRVGLAEAFF.

This clone was seen more than once but under ten times. The chain links TRBV2 to TRBJ1-1, with TRBD1 identical over 9 bases. The CDR3 length is 17 residues. V trimming: 6 bases; J trimming: 0 bases; junction bases outside the gene matches: 11. The germline CDR1 and CDR2 sequences are SNHLY and FYNNEI. In DNA, the CDR3 is TGTGCCAGCAGGCTCACAGGGGGCGCAGAACTGAACACTGAAGCTTTCTTT. Protein product: CASRLTGGAELNTEAFF.